A single sample is the source of the 32 T cell receptor beta chains below, sequenced in a study of blood T cell repertoires in COVID-19. Using immunoSEQ multiplex PCR, the repertoire was profiled, and TCRdb retains in-frame clones only, with some absent. In the table there are under 130,000 clones, over 75% of which are singletons. Input material: peripheral blood. All receptors derive from a man aged 45-60 years with acute or convalescent COVID-19.

The genes are TRBV6-5 and TRBJ1-2, with 7 positions matching TRBD1. CDR1 MNHEY and CDR2 SVGAGI come from the germline V gene. The junction had 12 bases not matched to a gene; V was cut back by 7 bases and J by 4 bases. CDR3 length equals 15 residues. CDR3 bases: TGTGCCAGCAATCCAACTGGGACAGTCCGCTATGGCTACACCTTC. The encoded protein is CASNPTGTVRYGYTF.

The chain recombines TRBV11-3 with TRBJ2-7; 15 bases map to TRBD2. The CDR3 loop spans 19 amino acids. J was trimmed by 0 bases and V by 4 bases; bases with no gene match: 10. CDR1 and CDR2 from the germline V gene are SGHNT and YENEEA. The CDR3 DNA reads as TGTGCCAGCAGCTCTTACGGGACTAGCGGGAGGTACAGCTCCTACGAGCAGTACTTC. It specifies CASSSYGTSGRYSSYEQYF.

V usage is TRBV11-2 and J usage is TRBJ2-1; the D is unclear. The CDR3 has 13 amino acids. V lost 3 bases and J 6 bases, leaving 9 bases between the germline ends. Looked up from germline, CDR1 is SGHAT and CDR2 is FQNNGV. The CDR3 region is CASSLPGANEQFF. The CDR3 bases are TGTGCCAGCAGCTTGCCCGGTGCCAATGAGCAGTTCTTC.

This chain joins TRBV10-3 and TRBJ1-3, with D tentatively TRBD1 (5 bases). CDR1 ENHRY and CDR2 SYGVKD come from the germline V gene. CDR3 length equals 16 residues. V lost 2 bases and J lost 0, with 11 bases in between. The CDR3 DNA reads as TGTGCCATCAGTGAGGGGGGACTCACCTCTGGAAACACCATATATTTT. The encoded protein is CAISEGGLTSGNTIYF.

The chain joins TRBV7-9 to TRBJ2-1, with 11 bases fitting TRBD2. Germline CDR1 and CDR2: SEHNR and FQNEAQ (reference sequence). This CDR3 has 15 residues. V trimming: 3 bases; J trimming: 7 bases; junction bases outside the gene matches: 5. As DNA, the CDR3 is TGTGCCAGCAGCTTTAGCGGGGGGGCTCGGAATGAGCAGTTCTTC. This sequence encodes CASSFSGGARNEQFF.

The chain uses TRBV11-2 and TRBJ2-7; weak D call: TRBD1 (8 bases). The CDR3 extends over 15 amino acids. Germline V gene sequence: CDR1 SGHAT, CDR2 FQNNGV. Trimming shortened V by 1 base and J by 3 bases, and 13 bases separated the two germline ends. In DNA form, the CDR3 reads TGTGCCAGCAGCTTAGCCACAGGGGGGGTCTACGAGCAGTACTTC. Protein product: CASSLATGGVYEQYF.

CDR3 sequence: CASSLRPEGVTQYF. CDR3 nucleotides: TGTGCCAGCAGTTTAAGGCCAGAAGGGGTTACGCAGTATTTT. The chain employs TRBV27 and TRBJ2-3; TRBD1 is a possible D gene (5 bases). The CDR3 length is 14 residues. CDR1 is MNHEY, CDR2 SMNVEV, per germline (reference sequence). V was clipped by 2 bases and J by 8 bases, with 14 bases between them.

This chain uses TRBV12-5 with TRBJ2-1; 13 bases align to TRBD2. The V gene end was trimmed by 4 bases and the J gene end by 8 bases; junction bases not matched to a gene: 5. CDR1 LGHNT and CDR2 FRNRAP come from the germline V gene. The CDR3 has 15 amino acids. CDR3 residues: CASGSGLAGRDEQFF. DNA for the CDR3: TGTGCTAGTGGTTCGGGACTAGCGGGGCGCGATGAGCAGTTCTTC.

The count of this clone is one. The chain has TRBV4-1 and TRBJ2-1, with 8 positions matching TRBD2. This CDR3 has 18 residues. V gave up 0 bases and J gave up 0 bases; unmatched junction bases: 7. Germline V gives CDR1 MGHRA, CDR2 YSYEKL. CDR3 in DNA: TGCGCCAGCAGCCAAGATCTCAGCGGGAGATTCTCCTACAATGAGCAGTTCTTC. Translated: CASSQDLSGRFSYNEQFF.

The V call is TRBV9, the J call TRBJ1-6, with D possibly being TRBD1 (6 bases). This CDR3 spans 16 amino acids. Germline V gene lookup returns CDR1 SGDLS and CDR2 YYNGEE. Trimming stripped 4 bases from V and 7 bases from J, with 18 bases between. This CDR3 is CASSPWGGARNSPLHF. Written as DNA, the CDR3 is TGTGCCAGCAGCCCCTGGGGGGGGGCTCGGAATTCACCCCTCCACTTT.

The genes are TRBV7-9 and TRBJ1-2, with D perhaps matching TRBD1 (6 bases). V shed 4 bases and J shed 6 bases, with 15 bases lying between them. CDR3 length: 14 residues. Germline values: CDR1 SEHNR, CDR2 FQNEAQ (reference sequence). This chain's CDR3 is CASSYVGRGHGYTF. In DNA form, the CDR3 reads TGTGCCAGCAGCTACGTGGGCAGGGGCCATGGCTACACCTTC. The whole variable domain, filled in from reference TRBV7-9 and TRBJ1-2, reads DTGVSQNPRHKITKRGQNVTFRCDPISEHNRLYWYRQTLGQGPEFLTYFQNEAQLEKSRLLSDRFSAERPKGSFSTLEIQRTEQGDSAMYLCASSYVGRGHGYTFGSGTRLTVV.

The chain carries TRBV5-1 and TRBJ1-2; TRBD1 aligns across 8 bases. Germline V gene lookup returns CDR1 SGHRS and CDR2 YFSETQ. The CDR3 sequence is 13 residues long. The junction had 6 bases not matched to a gene; V was cut back by 5 bases and J by 6 bases. The CDR3 protein is CASRLQGEDGYTF. The DNA for the CDR3 is TGCGCCAGCAGATTACAGGGGGAGGATGGCTACACCTTC.

CDR3 sequence reads: CASSMSGLGTGELFF. The CDR3, as DNA: TGTGCCAGCAGCATGAGCGGCCTGGGCACCGGGGAGCTGTTTTTT. The V and J genes are TRBV5-4 and TRBJ2-2; D possibly corresponds to TRBD2 (5 bases). Germline V gives CDR1 SGHNT, CDR2 YYREEE (reference sequence). The V gene lost 4 bases and the J gene lost 4 bases, with 14 bases spanning the gap. This CDR3 has 15 residues.

Worth noting for this clone: The germline gene is not matched at one end of the junction; a read error may be the cause. The genes are TRBV5-6 and TRBJ2-2, with D possibly matching TRBD2 (6 bases). Looked up from germline, CDR1 is SGHDT and CDR2 is YYEEEE. The CDR3 extends over 12 amino acids. CDR3 DNA sequence: TGTGCCAGCAGCTATGGCACCGGGGGGCTGTTTTTT. This gives the protein CASSYGTGGLFF.

The CDR3 DNA reads as TGTGCCAGCAGCGCCTTTTCCGGGACAGCTGGCTACACCTTC. This gives the protein CASSAFSGTAGYTF. The chain carries TRBV6-5 and TRBJ1-2, with 7 positions matching TRBD1. V shed 6 bases, J shed 7 bases, and the junction held 11 bases outside the gene matches. In germline, CDR1 is MNHEY, CDR2 SVGAGI. The CDR3 extends over 14 amino acids.

V and J are TRBV9 and TRBJ1-4, with D hard to call. The germline gives CDR1 SGDLS, CDR2 YYNGEE. The CDR3 is 16 amino acids. V was pared by 0 bases and J by 0 bases, with 9 bases between. CDR3 sequence: CASSVGSISTNEKLFF. In DNA, the CDR3 is TGTGCCAGCAGCGTAGGTTCCATTTCAACTAATGAAAAACTGTTTTTT.

This chain connects TRBV5-6 to TRBJ2-3, with 7 bases lining up with TRBD2. The CDR3 sequence is 16 residues long. The germline CDR1 and CDR2 sequences are SGHDT and YYEEEE. V lost 1 base, J lost 0 bases, and 5 bases stayed unmatched. CDR3 DNA sequence: TGTGCCAGCAGCTTGAGGGAGCGGGGAAGCACAGATACGCAGTATTTT. Translating it yields CASSLRERGSTDTQYF. The variable domain in full, completed from reference TRBV5-6 and TRBJ2-3, reads DAGVTQSPTHLIKTRGQQVTLRCSPKSGHDTVSWYQQALGQGPQFIFQYYEEEERQRGNFPDRFSGHQFPNYSSELNVNALLLGDSALYLCASSLRERGSTDTQYFGPGTRLTVL.

The chain links TRBV5-4 to TRBJ1-6; D possibly corresponds to TRBD1 (5 bases). The V end was cut by 3 bases, the J end by 6 bases, with 22 bases between. CDR3 length: 18 residues. Germline loops: CDR1 SGHNT, CDR2 YYREEE (reference sequence). The CDR3 nucleotides are TGTGCCAGCAGCTCATTCGGCGGGGGGGGTAAACTTAATTCACCCCTCCACTTT. It is translated as CASSSFGGGGKLNSPLHF.

The chain combines TRBV4-2 with TRBJ2-7, with 10 bases aligning to TRBD2. The CDR3 length is 17 residues. Germline V gene sequence: CDR1 LGHNA, CDR2 YNFKEQ. With V trimmed by 0 bases and J by 3 bases, 8 bases remained unmatched. The CDR3 nucleotides are TGTGCCAGCAGCCAAGATCACGGACTAGCGGAAATCTACGAGCAGTACTTC. Translating it yields CASSQDHGLAEIYEQYF.

This chain connects TRBV19 to TRBJ1-1; D ambiguous. Trimming shortened V by 7 bases and J by 1 base, and 13 bases separated the two germline ends. The CDR3 totals 14 residues. CDR1 and CDR2 (germline): LNHDA, SQIVND (reference sequence). In nucleotides, the CDR3 is TGTGCCAGTATGCCTATTCGGGGGAACACTGAAGCTTTCTTT. Its protein product is CASMPIRGNTEAFF.

This clone came up once. V and J are TRBV11-2 and TRBJ2-7, with a possible D match to TRBD1 (6 bases). The CDR3 length is 15 residues. Trimming removed 0 bases from V and 5 bases from J, with 14 bases in between. Germline V CDR1 and CDR2: SGHAT, FQNNGV. The CDR3: CASSLEQGMGHEQYF. DNA of the CDR3: TGTGCCAGCAGCTTAGAACAGGGCATGGGTCACGAGCAGTACTTC.

The rearrangement joins TRBV6-6 to TRBJ1-4; the D gene is possibly TRBD1 (5 bases). V gave up 5 bases and J gave up 2 bases, with 15 bases separating them. CDR3 length equals 16 residues. Germline-derived CDR1 and CDR2 are MNHNY and SVGAGI (reference sequence). For the CDR3, the DNA is TGTGCCAGCAGTATTCCCTGGGGGGTGACTAATGAAAAACTGTTTTTT. This codes for CASSIPWGVTNEKLFF.

This clone was seen only once. The J gene is TRBJ2-7, the V gene TRBV7-2; 9 bases fit TRBD2. The CDR3 loop spans 14 amino acids. CDR1 SGHTA and CDR2 FQGNSA come from the germline V gene. V shed 5 bases, J shed 4 bases, and the junction held 6 bases outside the gene matches. CDR3 sequence: CASSPLAGLYEQYF. CDR3 sequence (DNA): TGTGCCAGCAGCCCCCTAGCGGGGTTGTACGAGCAGTACTTC.

The chain joins TRBV27 to TRBJ2-1, with 9 bases matching TRBD2. The ends lost 6 bases at V and 0 bases at J; junction bases unmatched: 12. Germline V gene lookup returns CDR1 MNHEY and CDR2 SMNVEV (reference sequence). The CDR3 contains 18 residues. The CDR3 coding sequence is TGTGCCAGCAGGGCTGGTACGTATAGCGGGAGCTCCTACAATGAGCAGTTCTTC. This sequence encodes CASRAGTYSGSSYNEQFF.

The V call is TRBV18, the J call TRBJ2-3; 7 bases map to TRBD2. This CDR3 has 14 amino acids. Germline CDR1 and CDR2: KGHSH and LQKENI. Trimming cost V 2 bases and J 6 bases; bases outside gene matches: 5. As DNA, the CDR3 is TGTGCCAGCTCACCAGTGGGGGGGACTGATACGCAGTATTTT. Residues: CASSPVGGTDTQYF.

The chain has TRBV28 and TRBJ2-5; D might be TRBD1 (6 bases). CDR3 length equals 14 residues. Per the germline V gene, CDR1 is MDHEN and CDR2 is SYDVKM. V lost 5 bases and J lost 4, with 14 bases in between. CDR3 DNA: TGTGCCAGCAGTCCCGGGACACCTCTAGAGACCCAGTACTTC. It yields the protein CASSPGTPLETQYF.

The chain recombines TRBV5-5 with TRBJ1-2; 7 nucleotides line up with TRBD1. This CDR3 has 14 amino acids. CDR1 SGHKS and CDR2 YYEKEE come from the germline V gene (reference sequence). V lost 0 bases, J lost 8 bases, and 7 bases stayed unmatched. CDR3 loop: CASSLGTGVEGYTF. The CDR3 nucleotides are TGTGCCAGCAGCTTGGGAACAGGGGTGGAAGGCTACACCTTC.

This clone was recorded once. The CDR3 here is CAISGGGYEQYF. DNA for the CDR3: TGTGCCATCAGTGGAGGGGGATACGAGCAGTACTTC. The gene calls are TRBV10-3 and TRBJ2-7, with D perhaps TRBD1 (6 bases). V was cut by 4 bases and J by 4 bases, with 8 bases left in between. The CDR3 has 12 residues. Germline assignment: CDR1 ENHRY and CDR2 SYGVKD.

The table lists this clone with a count of one. This chain uses TRBV5-1 with TRBJ2-7; 8 nucleotides match TRBD1. CDR1 is SGHRS and CDR2 is YFSETQ in the germline V gene. The CDR3 is 15 residues long. V lost 4 bases, J lost 5 bases, and 11 bases stayed unmatched. CDR3: CASSLRGRLVDEQYF. As DNA, the CDR3 is TGCGCCAGCAGCCTCAGGGGGCGCTTAGTAGACGAGCAGTACTTC. The variable domain in full, completed from reference TRBV5-1 and TRBJ2-7, reads KAGVTQTPRYLIKTRGQQVTLSCSPISGHRSVSWYQQTPGQGLQFLFEYFSETQRNKGNFPGRFSGRQFSNSRSEMNVSTLELGDSALYLCASSLRGRLVDEQYFGPGTRLTVT.

The chain employs TRBV6-5 and TRBJ1-4; D might be TRBD1 (6 bases). The V end was cut by 6 bases, the J end by 0 bases, with 8 bases between. The length of the CDR3 is 14 residues. Germline values: CDR1 MNHEY, CDR2 SVGAGI. CDR3 coding DNA: TGTGCCAGCAGAGGACAGCCAACTAATGAAAAACTGTTTTTT. It is translated as CASRGQPTNEKLFF.

This rearrangement joins TRBV18 to TRBJ2-2; D not resolved. This CDR3 contains 13 residues. V was clipped by 2 bases and J by 5 bases, with 6 bases between them. Germline V gene lookup returns CDR1 KGHSH and CDR2 LQKENI. The CDR3 loop is CASSPWPTGELFF. The CDR3 DNA reads as TGTGCCAGCTCACCATGGCCGACCGGGGAGCTGTTTTTT.

V gene TRBV19 combines with J gene TRBJ2-1, with TRBD1 matching 9 bases. V lost 5 bases, J lost 7 bases, and 9 bases stayed unmatched. This CDR3 has 15 amino acids. The germline CDR1 and CDR2 sequences are LNHDA and SQIVND (reference sequence). The DNA for the CDR3 is TGTGCCAGTAGTCTTGGGACAGGGCGTGGAAATGAGCAGTTCTTC. Its translation is CASSLGTGRGNEQFF.